The 21 T cell receptor beta chains below were found in one sample sequenced in a study of T cell changes during pregnancy in multiple sclerosis. Profiling relied on immunoSEQ multiplex PCR, and the TCRdb table lists in-frame clones only, not all of them. The sample has under 85,000 clones; 90% to 95% are singletons. Sequenced material: CD4+ T cells from peripheral blood mononuclear cells, taken before pregnancy. Every receptor here comes from a female donor with multiple sclerosis, enrolled in a pregnancy study.

The V call is TRBV6-5, the J call TRBJ1-2; D is perhaps TRBD1 (5 bases). V was shortened by 0 bases and J by 8 bases, with 10 bases between the two germline ends. Germline V lookup: CDR1 MNHEY, CDR2 SVGAGI. The CDR3 totals 13 residues. In DNA form, the CDR3 reads TGTGCCAGCAGTTACTCGGGGCGGGGAGGCTACACCTTC. This encodes CASSYSGRGGYTF.

This chain uses TRBV7-2 with TRBJ2-2; TRBD1 matches at 8 bases. The V gene's germline CDR1 is SGHTA and CDR2 FQGNSA. The ends lost 5 bases at V and 6 bases at J; junction bases unmatched: 5. CDR3 size: 14 residues. Here the CDR3 reads CASSQDRDAGELFF. CDR3 coding DNA: TGTGCCAGCAGCCAGGACAGGGACGCCGGGGAGCTGTTTTTT. The full variable domain, completed using reference TRBV7-2 and TRBJ2-2, is GAGVSQSPSNKVTEKGKDVELRCDPISGHTALYWYRQSLGQGLEFLIYFQGNSAPDKSGLPSDRFSAERTGGSVSTLTIQRTQQEDSAVYLCASSQDRDAGELFFGEGSRLTVL.

The chain recombines TRBV19 with TRBJ2-7, with D perhaps matching TRBD1 (6 bases). The CDR3 runs to 13 residues. The V gene lost 7 bases and the J gene lost 2 bases, with 12 bases spanning the gap. CDR1 is LNHDA, CDR2 SQIVND, per germline (reference sequence). This chain's CDR3 is CASKGVGTYEQYF. As DNA, the CDR3 is TGTGCCAGTAAGGGGGTCGGAACCTACGAGCAGTACTTC.

The chain is built from TRBV5-1 and TRBJ2-5; 10 bases align to TRBD1. Losses at the gene ends were 0 bases for V and 3 bases for J; bases not matched to a gene: 5. This CDR3 region has 16 residues. Germline values: CDR1 SGHRS, CDR2 YFSETQ. For the CDR3, the DNA is TGCGCCAGCAGCTTGGGGGGGACAGGGGTCGAAGAGACCCAGTACTTC. Residues: CASSLGGTGVEETQYF.

The V call is TRBV15, the J call TRBJ2-5; 10 bases are shared with TRBD2. V lost 0 bases to trimming and J lost 5 bases; unmatched junction nucleotides: 6. CDR1 is LNHNV, CDR2 YYDKDF, per germline (reference sequence). The CDR3 is 16 amino acids. CDR3 sequence reads: CATSREGSGRVETQYF. The CDR3 coding sequence is TGTGCCACCAGCAGAGAGGGGAGCGGGAGGGTGGAGACCCAGTACTTC.

The chain recombines TRBV4-1 with TRBJ1-6, with D possibly TRBD1 on 5 matching bases. The CDR3 is 20 amino acids. V dropped 4 bases and J dropped 0 bases, with 22 bases sitting between them. CDR1 is MGHRA, CDR2 YSYEKL, per germline. CDR3 region: CASSPPGLNQGSSYNSPLHF. DNA for the CDR3: TGCGCCAGCAGCCCACCGGGTCTTAACCAGGGAAGCTCCTATAATTCACCCCTCCACTTT.

This clone has a handful of counts. Other nucleotide sequences in the sample specify the same CDR3. V gene TRBV5-1 combines with J gene TRBJ2-6; 10 bases map to TRBD1. V trimming: 3 bases; J trimming: 4 bases; junction bases outside the gene matches: 4. The CDR3 has 16 amino acids. Germline lookup yields CDR1 SGHRS and CDR2 YFSETQ. The CDR3 nucleotides read TGCGCCAGCAGCTGGACAGGGGGAGGAGGGGCCAACGTCCTGACTTTC. Its protein is CASSWTGGGGANVLTF. Together with reference TRBV5-1 and TRBJ2-6, the CDR3 gives the full variable domain: KAGVTQTPRYLIKTRGQQVTLSCSPISGHRSVSWYQQTPGQGLQFLFEYFSETQRNKGNFPGRFSGRQFSNSRSEMNVSTLELGDSALYLCASSWTGGGGANVLTFGAGSRLTVL.

This clone appeared once. The chain links TRBV5-6 to TRBJ1-2, with 7 bases identical to TRBD1. Germline CDR1 and CDR2: SGHDT and YYEEEE. The CDR3 sequence is 12 residues long. The V segment lost 2 bases and the J segment 12 bases; nucleotides outside the gene matches: 7. The CDR3 loop reads CASSLPGTVNTF. The CDR3 DNA is TGTGCCAGCAGCTTACCCGGGACAGTCAACACCTTC. The full variable domain, in which reference TRBV5-6 and TRBJ1-2 provide the parts outside the CDR3, is DAGVTQSPTHLIKTRGQQVTLRCSPKSGHDTVSWYQQALGQGPQFIFQYYEEEERQRGNFPDRFSGHQFPNYSSELNVNALLLGDSALYLCASSLPGTVNTFGSGTRLTVV.

The chain links TRBV6-5 to TRBJ2-3; 9 bases align to TRBD2. From germline, CDR1 is MNHEY and CDR2 SVGAGI. The CDR3 is made up of 13 amino acids. With V trimmed by 8 bases and J by 3 bases, 3 bases remained unmatched. The CDR3 loop reads CASVAGGTDTQYF. The CDR3 region has the DNA TGTGCCAGCGTGGCGGGGGGGACAGATACGCAGTATTTT.

The chain recombines TRBV2 with TRBJ1-1; 7 bases match TRBD1. The CDR3 covers 15 residues. After removal of 6 bases from V and 0 bases from J, the junction contained 7 bases not matched to a gene. CDR1 SNHLY and CDR2 FYNNEI come from the germline V gene. The CDR3 loop reads CASSLTGLVNTEAFF. Written as DNA, the CDR3 is TGTGCCAGCAGCCTGACAGGGCTGGTGAACACTGAAGCTTTCTTT.

The chain uses TRBV6-7 and TRBJ2-3; the match to TRBD2 covers 10 bases. TRBV6-7 is an ORF, with its function uncertain. Trimming cost V 6 bases and J 3 bases; bases outside gene matches: 9. The CDR3 is 16 amino acids. The CDR3 loop is CASSLAGVYRTDTQYF. CDR3 nucleotide sequence: TGTGCCAGCAGCCTAGCGGGGGTCTACAGGACAGATACGCAGTATTTT.

This clone has only one observation. This rearrangement joins TRBV9 to TRBJ2-1, with unresolved D. The V gene's germline CDR1 is SGDLS and CDR2 YYNGEE. Trimming took off 3 bases at V and 7 bases at J, with 17 bases between the two ends. The CDR3 spans 15 residues. CDR3 coding DNA: TGTGCCAGCAGCGGACGGGTGGCCTGGATGAATGAGCAGTTCTTC. This sequence encodes CASSGRVAWMNEQFF. The full variable domain, its missing parts supplied by reference TRBV9 and TRBJ2-1, is DSGVTQTPKHLITATGQRVTLRCSPRSGDLSVYWYQQSLDQGLQFLIQYYNGEERAKGNILERFSAQQFPDLHSELNLSSLELGDSALYFCASSGRVAWMNEQFFGPGTRLTVL.

V gene TRBV6-1 combines with J gene TRBJ2-1, with a tentative D call TRBD2 (6 bases). The germline V gene has CDR1 MNHNS and CDR2 SASEGT. V lost 2 bases, J lost 0 bases, and 8 bases lay in between. The CDR3 extends over 15 amino acids. The CDR3 region is CASSERESSYNEQFF. CDR3 in DNA: TGTGCCAGCAGTGAACGGGAGTCCTCCTACAATGAGCAGTTCTTC.

The chain employs TRBV7-9 and TRBJ1-2, with D tentatively TRBD1 (6 bases). Germline assignment: CDR1 SEHNR and CDR2 FQNEAQ (reference sequence). Trimming left V 5 bases short and J 8 bases short, with 18 bases between. The CDR3 sequence is 14 residues long. The CDR3 spells CASSLTGLLGGYTF. CDR3 DNA sequence: TGTGCCAGCAGCCTCACAGGGCTCTTGGGCGGCTACACCTTC. Variable domain in full (rest from reference TRBV7-9 and TRBJ1-2): DTGVSQNPRHKITKRGQNVTFRCDPISEHNRLYWYRQTLGQGPEFLTYFQNEAQLEKSRLLSDRFSAERPKGSFSTLEIQRTEQGDSAMYLCASSLTGLLGGYTFGSGTRLTVV.

V usage is TRBV2 and J usage is TRBJ2-2; 8 nucleotides match TRBD2. This CDR3 has 16 amino acids. In germline, CDR1 is SNHLY, CDR2 FYNNEI. Trimming cost V 2 bases and J 6 bases; bases outside gene matches: 8. Here the CDR3 DNA reads TGTGCCAGCAGTGAATACGGGACTAGTATCGCCGGGGAGCTGTTTTTT. This gives the protein CASSEYGTSIAGELFF.

The chain couples TRBV2 to TRBJ2-2; no reliable D call. The V end lost 5 bases, the J end lost 8 bases, and 9 bases lay between the germline ends. The CDR3 is made up of 12 amino acids. CDR1 and CDR2 from the germline V gene are SNHLY and FYNNEI. The CDR3 bases are TGTGCCAGCAGTCCAGGCCGAGGGGAGCTGTTTTTT. Translating gives CASSPGRGELFF.

This clone was seen once. This chain links TRBV5-1 with TRBJ1-4, with a tentative D call TRBD1 (6 bases). V was shortened by 0 bases and J by 14 bases, with 14 bases between the two germline ends. This CDR3 has 13 amino acids. CDR1 SGHRS and CDR2 YFSETQ come from the germline V gene. The CDR3 DNA is TGCGCCAGCAGCTTGGCAGGGGTGGGCGGCCTGTTTTTT. The encoded protein is CASSLAGVGGLFF.

The J gene is TRBJ2-7, the V gene TRBV2; 8 positions agree with TRBD1. This CDR3 comprises 13 residues. The J segment lost 4 bases and the V segment lost 5 bases, leaving 4 bases of the junction unmatched. Looked up from germline, CDR1 is SNHLY and CDR2 is FYNNEI. This CDR3 is CASSPDRGYEQYF. CDR3 coding DNA: TGTGCCAGCAGTCCCGACAGGGGTTACGAGCAGTACTTC.

J is TRBJ1-1 and V is TRBV21-1. TRBV21-1 is assigned pseudogene status. This CDR3 is 12 amino acids long. The CDR3 spells CASSILDLEAFF. The DNA of the CDR3 is TGTGCCAGCAGCATCCTAGACCTTGAAGCTTTCTTT.

The chain uses TRBV2 and TRBJ1-1; TRBD1 might be the D (5 bases). V was trimmed by 5 bases and J by 4 bases, leaving 17 bases between them. The germline gives CDR1 SNHLY, CDR2 FYNNEI. CDR3 length: 15 residues. The CDR3 reads CASSPDQSRGTEAFF. The CDR3 DNA sequence: TGTGCCAGCAGTCCGGACCAATCTAGGGGCACTGAAGCTTTCTTT.

The chain is built from TRBV9 and TRBJ2-7; D is unclear. Trimming pared 0 bases from V and 3 bases from J, leaving 10 bases between. The CDR3 is 14 amino acids. Germline CDR1 and CDR2: SGDLS and YYNGEE. This CDR3 reads CASSVAPSVYEQYF. CDR3 DNA sequence: TGTGCCAGCAGCGTAGCCCCCTCGGTCTACGAGCAGTACTTC.